The 10 T cell receptor beta chains below all came from one sample that was sequenced in a study of T cell changes during pregnancy in multiple sclerosis. Some clones are missing from TCRdb's copy, which holds only in-frame ones; the method was immunoSEQ multiplex PCR. The sample consists of about 40,000 clones, roughly 88% of them appearing once. The input for sequencing was peripheral blood, taken in the first trimester of pregnancy. These receptors were obtained from a female donor in good health, enrolled as a control in a pregnancy study.

This clone was counted only a few times. V usage is TRBV19 and J usage is TRBJ1-1, with 7 bases that match TRBD1. The CDR3 is 14 amino acids. Germline CDR1 and CDR2: LNHDA and SQIVND (reference sequence). J gave up 7 bases and V 5 bases, and 10 bases lay outside the gene matches. The CDR3 coding sequence is TGTGCCAGTAGTGCGGACAGGAGACTTGTTGAAGCTTTCTTT. This codes for CASSADRRLVEAFF.

The V gene is TRBV29-1, the J gene TRBJ2-1; D is perhaps TRBD2 (7 bases). V was shortened by 2 bases and J by 8 bases, with 16 bases between the two germline ends. CDR1 and CDR2 (germline): SQVTM, ANQGSEA. The CDR3 totals 14 residues. CDR3 nucleotide sequence: TGCAGCGTTGAACCCGGGGGGCCCCCCCATGAGCAGTTCTTC. It codes for CSVEPGGPPHEQFF.

The chain recombines TRBV30 with TRBJ2-7, with D perhaps TRBD1 (5 bases). Deletions cut 1 base from V and 4 bases from J, with 11 bases between. The germline V gene encodes CDR1 GTSNPN and CDR2 SVGIG (reference sequence). This CDR3 spans 13 amino acids. CDR3 in amino acids: CAWSGPDRYEQYF. CDR3 coding DNA: TGTGCCTGGAGTGGTCCCGACAGATACGAGCAGTACTTC.

The V and J genes are TRBV30 and TRBJ2-7, with 9 bases aligning to TRBD1. The CDR3 is 14 residues long. Germline loops: CDR1 GTSNPN, CDR2 SVGIG (reference sequence). V lost 4 bases, J lost 4 bases, and 8 bases stayed unmatched. Written as DNA, the CDR3 is TGTGCCTGGAACGGTGGACAGGGGAGATACGAGCAGTACTTC. Its protein is CAWNGGQGRYEQYF. Variable domain in full (rest from reference TRBV30 and TRBJ2-7): SQTIHQWPATLVQPVGSPLSLECTVEGTSNPNLYWYRQAAGRGLQLLFYSVGIGQISSEVPQNLSASRPQDRQFILSSKKLLLSDSGFYLCAWNGGQGRYEQYFGPGTRLTVT.

This chain joins TRBV25-1 and TRBJ2-7; D might be TRBD2 (5 bases). CDR1 and CDR2 from the germline V gene are MGHDK and SYGVNS. The V gene lost 1 base and the J gene lost 9 bases, with 13 bases spanning the gap. There are 13 residues in the CDR3. The CDR3 coding sequence is TGTGCCAGCAGTGAATTCCCGGGGTCCGTGCAGTACTTC. Translation gives CASSEFPGSVQYF.

The gene calls are TRBV29-1 and TRBJ1-1; perhaps TRBD1 as D (6 bases). Looked up from germline, CDR1 is SQVTM and CDR2 is ANQGSEA. Trimming removed 3 bases from V and 4 bases from J, with 9 bases in between. The CDR3 has 12 residues. CDR3 nucleotide sequence: TGCAGCGTTGATCAGGGGTCCACTGAAGCTTTCTTT. It yields the protein CSVDQGSTEAFF. Using reference TRBV29-1 and TRBJ1-1 for the parts outside the CDR3, the full variable domain is SAVISQKPSRDICQRGTSLTIQCQVDSQVTMMFWYRQQPGQSLTLIATANQGSEATYESGFVIDKFPISRPNLTFSTLTVSNMSPEDSSIYLCSVDQGSTEAFFGQGTRLTVV.

In its sample, this clone was seen once. This chain connects TRBV5-6 to TRBJ2-5; 8 bases agree with TRBD1. Per the germline V gene, CDR1 is SGHDT and CDR2 is YYEEEE. This CDR3 has 15 amino acids. The trim removed 4 bases at V and 1 base at J, leaving 6 bases unmatched. CDR3 DNA: TGTGCCAGCAGCCGCACCGGACAGGGCCAAGAGACCCAGTACTTC. Its translation: CASSRTGQGQETQYF.

This clone was counted once. The chain joins TRBV5-1 to TRBJ2-2; D ambiguous. Looked up from germline, CDR1 is SGHRS and CDR2 is YFSETQ. V shed 2 bases and J shed 2 bases, with 10 bases lying between them. This CDR3 is 15 amino acids long. This CDR3 is CASSLARSNTGELFF. CDR3 in DNA: TGCGCCAGCAGCTTAGCACGGAGTAACACCGGGGAGCTGTTTTTT.

CDR3 sequence reads: CASSEAERNEQFF. CDR3 DNA: TGTGCCAGCAGTGAAGCTGAGAGAAATGAGCAGTTCTTC. The chain is built from TRBV6-1 and TRBJ2-1; D call uncertain. CDR1 and CDR2 (germline): MNHNS, SASEGT. Trimming stripped 0 bases from V and 7 bases from J, with 7 bases between. The CDR3 is 13 amino acids.

In DNA, the CDR3 is TGTGCCACAAAACGGGTTTATAGCAATCAGCCCCAGCATTTT. Its translation: CATKRVYSNQPQHF. The J gene is TRBJ1-5, the V gene TRBV27; D gene unclear. The germline V gene has CDR1 MNHEY and CDR2 SMNVEV (reference sequence). V was shortened by 10 bases and J by 0 bases, with 13 bases between the two germline ends. The CDR3 length is 14 residues.